This T cell receptor (beta chain) was identified during a study of beta chain features in type 1 diabetes (dated by TCRdb to 2017 to 2018). In terms of the full investigation: No differences in mean age, gender distribution, total cell number or subset yield were found between patients and healthy donors. A total of some 100,000,000 sorted cells were examined across all samples, and a strong correlation was observed between cell number per subset and RNA yield. The study compared the TCRB repertoires of sorted circulating CD4+ T cell subsets in recently diagnosed type 1 diabetes patients with those in matched healthy donors. Regulatory and stem cell-like memory subsets were isolated from only 8 patients and about eight healthy donors, whereas naive and central memory subsets came from all 30 or so donors. The paper's findings and limits, for the study overall: In all four CD4+ subsets, TCRB CDR3 length was moderately but significantly shorter in type 1 diabetes patients. PCR might favor shorter templates, but patient and control samples were amplified and corrected together, so any skew would affect both groups equally. Because cDNA rather than genomic DNA was sequenced, highly expressing activated cells could have been over-represented, although no difference in activation and CD3 levels was found between groups. Fewer insertions and more nucleotide deletions at VDJ recombination sites were observed in patients with type 1 diabetes, implying thymic rearrangement abnormalities. Because the HLA sub-analyses included only small numbers of individuals, any influence of HLA type on TCRB rearrangement was left unresolved. Naive, central memory and regulatory TCRB repertoires appeared to be more similar among patients than among healthy donors.

The High Capacity cDNA Reverse Transcription Kit was used to reverse transcribe all of the isolated RNA, meaning that expressed TCRB transcripts were what got sequenced. Deep immunoSEQ sequencing was applied to naive, central memory and regulatory T cell samples, giving an average of about 3.57 million total reads per sample. Sorted cells were lysed in RLT buffer, and RNA was extracted using DNase-treated RNeasy Micro or Mini kits according to cell number. Each cell subset was processed separately to prevent cross-contamination, with patient and healthy donor samples processed together. Using the immunoSEQ multiplex PCR, TCRB sequences were amplified from cDNA into 87-bp fragments spanning the CDR3 region. The amplicons were sequenced using the Illumina HiSeq platform. The paper's processing steps were these. Synthetic template baselines were used to correct PCR bias computationally, reads within Hamming distance 2 were collapsed, and singletons that could not be merged were discarded. By aligning reads against IMGT, V, D and J genes, CDR3 length, and insertions or deletions at six rearrangement sites were assigned. Within each subset, clonotype counts were normalized to the number of sorted cells before true diversity and Gini coefficients were calculated with the tcR R package. The overlap coefficient, calculated on TCRB nucleotide sequences, was used to measure repertoire sharing. Out-of-frame TCRB sequences from naive cells were analyzed to stand in for the pre-selection repertoire. The table comes from immuneACCESS by way of TCRdb, which keeps in-frame sequences with V and J called. Part of the clones is missing from these tables; in studies checked, under half for an unresolved V gene and the rest for unknown reasons. From that table come the V and J calls and clone size; the DNA was used to work out D and trimming. Recorded for this sample are 810,000 or so clones; 17% of them occurred a single time. Clones ranked in the top ten supply roughly 0.025% of the sample.

Points on this clone: Its cognate antigen has yet to be identified. It has no much larger one-base neighbor in the sample; base qualities were not kept.

Each donor gave one peripheral blood draw, roughly 110 mL on average, collected into heparinised tubes. A BD FACSAria II and a panel including CD45RO, CCR7, CD25, CD127, CD95 and CD27 were used to sort naive, central memory, regulatory and stem cell-like memory CD4+ T cells. Purity was above 95% for every sorted population. PBMCs were isolated immediately by Lymphoprep density gradient centrifugation and stained directly without culture. So that batch effects would be minimized, each experiment stained and sorted samples in pairs, pairing one healthy donor with one patient. The sample taken for sequencing was naive CD4+ T cells from blood. According to the study, the label for this sample's cell subset or site signals: true naive CD4+ T cells. The TCR was taken from a woman between 18 and 30 years old in good health.

In nucleotides, the sequence is TGTGCCAGCAGTTATAGTTGGCGGACCGGGGAGCTGTTTTTT. Protein translation: CASSYSWRTGELFF. The sequence links TRBV6-5 to TRBJ2-2; too little of a D gene remains to name it. Deletion took 3 bases off V and 5 bases off J, with a span of 10 bases between the germline ends. Taken from the germline V gene, the CDR1 and CDR2 loops are MNHEY and SVGAGI. From cysteine to phenylalanine, the CDR3 is 14 amino acids long. Solely the CDR3 DNA is kept, with 42 bases framed from the first base.